These T cell receptor beta chains were read from a single sample in a study of T cells after somatic rescue of genetic block. The method was immunoSEQ multiplex PCR; TCRdb's version includes in-frame clones alone and lacks a portion of them. The sample has under 150,000 clones; 85% to 95% are singletons. The sequencing input was peripheral blood mononuclear cells (PBMCs). These receptors originate from a woman younger than 35. The CDR3 runs from the conserved cysteine through the conserved F or W. Each record gives: CDR3 protein, CDR3 DNA, clone size, V gene, J gene, D gene. A D gene is named only where the DNA matches it firmly. Part of the rows lack a size; the others show once, few, many or a class for expanded clones.

CDR3: CASSPTGGFGNQPQHF
DNA: TGTGCCAGCTCACCGACAGGGGGCTTCGGCAATCAGCCCCAGCATTTT
size: once
V: TRBV18
J: TRBJ1-5
D: TRBD1

CDR3: CASSLVPLQGGWQPQHF
DNA: TGCGCCAGCAGCTTGGTCCCACTTCAGGGGGGTTGGCAGCCCCAGCATTTT
size: -
V: TRBV5-1
J: TRBJ1-5
D: TRBD1

CDR3: CASSPQTSGSWDTQYF
DNA: TGTGCCAGCAGCCCCCAGACTAGCGGGAGCTGGGATACGCAGTATTTT
size: once
V: TRBV9
J: TRBJ2-3
D: TRBD2

CDR3: CASMSGGGTDTQYF
DNA: TGTGCCAGTATGAGCGGGGGAGGCACAGATACGCAGTATTTT
size: -
V: TRBV19
J: TRBJ2-3
D: TRBD2

CDR3: CAISGEGGLTYDEQFF
DNA: TGTGCCATCAGTGGGGAGGGGGGCCTAACTTATGATGAGCAGTTCTTC
size: few
V: TRBV10-3
J: TRBJ2-1
D: -

CDR3: CASSYGGANENEQFF
DNA: TGTGCCAGCAGTTATGGTGGGGCTAATGAGAATGAGCAGTTCTTC
size: once
V: TRBV6-5
J: TRBJ2-1
D: -

CDR3: CASSLDPGNTIYF
DNA: TGTGCCAGCAGCTTAGACCCAGGAAACACCATATATTTT
size: -
V: TRBV7-8
J: TRBJ1-3
D: -

CDR3: CASSVPQVNYGYTF
DNA: TGTGCCAGTAGTGTCCCACAGGTTAACTATGGCTACACCTTC
size: -
V: TRBV19
J: TRBJ1-2
D: -

CDR3: CASSEQGFTGELFF
DNA: TGTGCCAGCAGTGAACAAGGATTTACTGGGGAGCTGTTTTTT
size: -
V: TRBV2
J: TRBJ2-2
D: -

CDR3: CASSEGENQPQHF
DNA: TGTGCCAGCAGTGAGGGGGAAAATCAGCCCCAGCATTTT
size: -
V: TRBV2
J: TRBJ1-5
D: -

CDR3: CATGEGTEAFF
DNA: TGTGCCACAGGGGAGGGCACTGAAGCTTTCTTT
size: -
V: TRBV2
J: TRBJ1-1
D: -

CDR3: CASSRDTAGLNYGYTF
DNA: TGTGCCAGCAGCCGGGACACCGCGGGCCTAAACTATGGCTACACCTTC
size: -
V: TRBV14
J: TRBJ1-2
D: -

CDR3: CASSPDRGGTNEQFF
DNA: TGTGCCAGCTCTCCGGACAGGGGCGGGACCAATGAGCAGTTCTTC
size: -
V: TRBV18
J: TRBJ2-1
D: TRBD1

CDR3: CASSRGWNEKLFF
DNA: TGTGCCAGTAGCCGGGGCTGGAATGAAAAACTGTTTTTT
size: -
V: TRBV19
J: TRBJ1-4
D: -

CDR3: CAWSGQLTNYGYTF
DNA: TGTGCCTGGAGCGGACAGCTTACTAACTATGGCTACACCTTC
size: once
V: TRBV30
J: TRBJ1-2
D: -

CDR3: CASSTDSYEQYF
DNA: TGCGCCAGCAGCACCGACAGTTACGAGCAGTACTTC
size: -
V: TRBV5-1
J: TRBJ2-7
D: -

CDR3: CASILWPVEGSPLHF
DNA: TGTGCCAGCATCTTGTGGCCTGTGGAAGGGTCACCCCTCCACTTT
size: -
V: TRBV6-6
J: TRBJ1-6
D: -

CDR3: CASRGDITLAKNIQYF
DNA: TGTGCCAGCCGAGGGGATATCACTCTAGCCAAAAACATTCAGTACTTC
size: -
V: TRBV2
J: TRBJ2-4
D: -

CDR3: CASSVGLAGVGVSYEQYF
DNA: TGTGCCAGCAGCGTGGGACTAGCGGGGGTCGGGGTCTCCTACGAGCAGTACTTC
size: -
V: TRBV9
J: TRBJ2-7
D: TRBD2

CDR3: CAIRVPGTINYGYTF
DNA: TGTGCCATCAGGGTTCCGGGGACGATTAACTATGGCTACACCTTC
size: -
V: TRBV10-3
J: TRBJ1-2
D: -

CDR3: CASSVRTGRRNYGYTF
DNA: TGTGCCAGCAGCGTCCGGACAGGGAGGCGGAACTATGGCTACACCTTC
size: -
V: TRBV5-4
J: TRBJ1-2
D: TRBD1

CDR3: CASIRQDSPLHF
DNA: TGTGCCAGCATTCGACAGGATTCACCCCTCCACTTT
size: -
V: TRBV2
J: TRBJ1-6
D: -

CDR3: CASSTDRGALNYGYTF
DNA: TGTGCCAGCAGCACGGACAGGGGGGCCCTCAACTACGGCTACACCTTC
size: -
V: TRBV7-2
J: TRBJ1-2
D: TRBD1

CDR3: CASSLGQDYEQYF
DNA: TGTGCCAGCAGCTTAGGGCAGGACTACGAGCAGTACTTC
size: -
V: TRBV7-7
J: TRBJ2-7
D: -

CDR3: CASSTLTGGFADTQYF
DNA: TGTGCCAGCAGTACCTTGACAGGGGGGTTTGCAGATACGCAGTATTTT
size: -
V: TRBV27
J: TRBJ2-3
D: TRBD1

CDR3: CASSLSPPQGTYEQYF
DNA: TGTGCCAGCAGCTTAAGTCCGCCCCAGGGAACCTACGAGCAGTACTTC
size: -
V: TRBV7-8
J: TRBJ2-7
D: -

CDR3: CAWSFSGASNQPQHF
DNA: TGTGCCTGGAGCTTTTCGGGGGCTAGCAATCAGCCCCAGCATTTT
size: -
V: TRBV30
J: TRBJ1-5
D: -

CDR3: CASSQAWTTGYTF
DNA: TGCGCCAGCAGCCAAGCTTGGACGACGGGCTACACCTTC
size: -
V: TRBV4-3
J: TRBJ1-2
D: -

CDR3: CASSFWGSGNTIYF
DNA: TGTGCCAGCAGTTTTTGGGGCTCTGGAAACACCATATATTTT
size: once
V: TRBV28
J: TRBJ1-3
D: -

CDR3: CASSVSTSYEQYF
DNA: TGTGCCAGCAGTGTTTCGACCAGCTACGAGCAGTACTTC
size: -
V: TRBV28
J: TRBJ2-7
D: -

CDR3: CASSEDRTNEKLFF
DNA: TGTGCCAGCAGTGAGGACAGAACTAATGAAAAACTGTTTTTT
size: -
V: TRBV27
J: TRBJ1-4
D: -

CDR3: CASSEGGLQGEKLFF
DNA: TGTGCCAGCAGTGAAGGGGGGCTTCAAGGGGAAAAACTGTTTTTT
size: -
V: TRBV6-4
J: TRBJ1-4
D: -